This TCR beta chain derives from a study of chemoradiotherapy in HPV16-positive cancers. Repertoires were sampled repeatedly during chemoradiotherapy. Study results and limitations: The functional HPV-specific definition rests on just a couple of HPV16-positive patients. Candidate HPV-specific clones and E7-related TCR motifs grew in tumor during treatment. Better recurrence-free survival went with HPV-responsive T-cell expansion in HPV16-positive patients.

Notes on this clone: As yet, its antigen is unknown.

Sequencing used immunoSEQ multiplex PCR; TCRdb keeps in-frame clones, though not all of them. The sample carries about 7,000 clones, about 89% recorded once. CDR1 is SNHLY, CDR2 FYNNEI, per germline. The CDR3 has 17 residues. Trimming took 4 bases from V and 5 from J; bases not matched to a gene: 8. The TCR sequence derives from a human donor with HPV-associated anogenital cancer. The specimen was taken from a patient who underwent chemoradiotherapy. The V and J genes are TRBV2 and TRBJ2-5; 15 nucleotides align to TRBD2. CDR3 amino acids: CASSVGLAGGSRETQYF. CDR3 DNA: TGTGCCAGCAGTGTGGGACTAGCGGGGGGCTCCCGTGAGACCCAGTACTTC.